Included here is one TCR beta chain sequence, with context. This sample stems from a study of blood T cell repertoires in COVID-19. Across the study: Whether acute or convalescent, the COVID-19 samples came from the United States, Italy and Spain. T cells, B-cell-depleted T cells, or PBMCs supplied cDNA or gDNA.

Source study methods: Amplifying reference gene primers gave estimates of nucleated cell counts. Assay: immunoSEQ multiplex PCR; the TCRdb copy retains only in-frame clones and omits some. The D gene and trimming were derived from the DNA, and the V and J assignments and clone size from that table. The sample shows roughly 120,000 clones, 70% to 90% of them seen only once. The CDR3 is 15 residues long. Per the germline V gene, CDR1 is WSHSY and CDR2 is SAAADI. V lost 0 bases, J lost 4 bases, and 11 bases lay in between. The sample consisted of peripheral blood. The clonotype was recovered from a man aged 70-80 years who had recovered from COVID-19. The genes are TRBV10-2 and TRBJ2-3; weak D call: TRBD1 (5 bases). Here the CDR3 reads CASSESTSRADTQYF. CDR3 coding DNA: TGCGCCAGCAGTGAGTCGACCAGCAGGGCAGATACGCAGTATTTT.